The clone carrying this T cell receptor (beta chain) has a single count. The germline V gene has CDR1 DFQATT and CDR2 SNEGSKA (reference sequence). The V and J ends lost 4 bases and 4 bases respectively, with 7 bases between them. This CDR3 region has 11 residues. The sample originates from a study of control samples from healthy donors and cancer patients. Libraries were prepared by immunoSEQ multiplex PCR; TCRdb keeps only in-frame clonotypes and omits some of them. Among roughly 170,000 clones listed, under 95% were seen once. The TCR originated in a woman younger than 35 in good health. The V and J genes are TRBV20-1 and TRBJ1-2, with no clear D. Sequencing was performed on blood. The CDR3 spells CSATVSYGYTF. In nucleotides, the CDR3 is TGCAGTGCTACCGTTTCCTATGGCTACACCTTC.